Listed below are T cell receptor beta chains from one sample, sequenced in a study of PD-1 blockade in classical Hodgkin lymphoma. Sequencing used immunoSEQ multiplex PCR; TCRdb keeps in-frame clones, though not all of them. The sample includes over 7,000 clones, around four fifths seen only once; the top ten take 34%. Here the sequenced sample was peripheral blood mononuclear cells (PBMCs), taken before the second cycle of nivolumab. These receptors were obtained from a human donor with classical Hodgkin lymphoma. Each CDR3 is given with its conserved first and last residue. Each record gives: D gene, clone size, J gene, V gene, CDR3 protein, CDR3 DNA. D genes are given only for firm matches. Some rows have no size entry. The others give once, few or many, or a class for an expanded clone.

D: -
size: -
J: TRBJ2-1
V: TRBV11-1
CDR3: CASSLDSRQFF
DNA: TGTGCCAGCAGCCTGGACTCACGGCAGTTCTTC

D: TRBD2
size: -
J: TRBJ2-3
V: TRBV5-1
CDR3: CASSLRGVPTDTQYF
DNA: TGCGCCAGCAGCTTGCGGGGGGTGCCCACAGATACGCAGTATTTT

D: -
size: -
J: TRBJ1-1
V: TRBV2
CDR3: CASVRGVNTEAFF
DNA: TGTGCCAGCGTACGGGGAGTCAACACTGAAGCTTTCTTT

D: TRBD1
size: -
J: TRBJ2-1
V: TRBV4-1
CDR3: CASSQTGGSYNEQFF
DNA: TGCGCCAGCAGCCAGACAGGGGGGTCCTACAATGAGCAGTTCTTC

D: TRBD1
size: -
J: TRBJ2-2
V: TRBV28
CDR3: CASSLFRTGVVLNTGELFF
DNA: TGTGCCAGCAGTTTGTTTCGGACAGGGGTCGTGTTGAACACCGGGGAGCTGTTTTTT

D: TRBD2
size: -
J: TRBJ2-1
V: TRBV7-9
CDR3: CASSRRTSGYNEQFF
DNA: TGTGCCAGCAGCCGAAGGACTAGCGGCTACAATGAGCAGTTCTTC

D: -
size: -
J: TRBJ1-6
V: TRBV5-1
CDR3: CASSLQGLSGTGNSPLHF
DNA: TGCGCCAGCAGCTTACAGGGTTTGTCAGGCACAGGCAATTCACCCCTCCACTTT

D: -
size: -
J: TRBJ1-5
V: TRBV7-9
CDR3: CASSLGGAGSNQPQHF
DNA: TGTGCCAGCAGCTTAGGGGGCGCGGGGAGCAATCAGCCCCAGCATTTT

D: TRBD1
size: -
J: TRBJ2-3
V: TRBV28
CDR3: CASNLEGAGTDTQYF
DNA: TGTGCCAGCAACCTCGAGGGGGCCGGCACAGATACGCAGTATTTT

D: TRBD2
size: -
J: TRBJ2-7
V: TRBV4-2
CDR3: CASSQDPPGLAGKDEQYF
DNA: TGTGCCAGCAGCCAAGATCCCCCGGGACTAGCGGGAAAGGACGAGCAGTACTTC

D: -
size: -
J: TRBJ2-7
V: TRBV11-2
CDR3: CASSLGMTESYEQYF
DNA: TGTGCCAGCAGCTTAGGAATGACAGAATCCTACGAGCAGTACTTC

D: -
size: -
J: TRBJ1-2
V: TRBV7-9
CDR3: CASSLAGERFGYTF
DNA: TGTGCCAGCAGCTTAGCGGGAGAACGATTTGGCTACACCTTC

D: -
size: once
J: TRBJ1-5
V: TRBV19
CDR3: CASRARANQPQHF
DNA: TGTGCCAGTAGAGCGAGGGCGAATCAGCCCCAGCATTTT

D: -
size: -
J: TRBJ2-7
V: TRBV29-1
CDR3: CSVRTVYPKAYEQYF
DNA: TGCAGCGTTCGGACAGTCTATCCTAAGGCCTACGAGCAGTACTTC

D: TRBD1
size: -
J: TRBJ2-7
V: TRBV28
CDR3: CASSTGTGHYEQYF
DNA: TGTGCCAGCAGCACCGGGACAGGGCACTACGAGCAGTACTTC

D: TRBD1
size: -
J: TRBJ1-6
V: TRBV7-2
CDR3: CASSLLGQGNGSPLHF
DNA: TGTGCCAGCAGCTTACTTGGACAGGGAAACGGTTCACCCCTCCACTTT

D: -
size: -
J: TRBJ2-5
V: TRBV9
CDR3: CASSPKAAGETQYF
DNA: TGTGCCAGCAGCCCTAAAGCGGCCGGGGAGACCCAGTACTTC

D: -
size: -
J: TRBJ2-5
V: TRBV28
CDR3: CASSRIQGQETQYF
DNA: TGTGCCAGCAGCCGTATCCAGGGTCAAGAGACCCAGTACTTC

D: TRBD1
size: -
J: TRBJ1-5
V: TRBV28
CDR3: CASRNRGIFNQPQHF
DNA: TGTGCCAGCAGGAACAGGGGAATATTCAATCAGCCCCAGCATTTT

D: TRBD1
size: few
J: TRBJ1-1
V: TRBV4-3
CDR3: CASSRNRGNTEAFF
DNA: TGCGCCAGCAGCCGCAACAGGGGAAACACTGAAGCTTTCTTT

D: TRBD1
size: once
J: TRBJ2-4
V: TRBV15
CDR3: CATSRDRQGSDQQYF
DNA: TGTGCCACCAGCAGAGATCGACAGGGCAGCGACCAGCAGTACTTC

D: TRBD2
size: -
J: TRBJ2-1
V: TRBV11-2
CDR3: CASSPPSGGHLFEQFF
DNA: TGTGCCAGCAGCCCGCCCAGCGGGGGGCATCTATTTGAGCAGTTCTTC

D: -
size: -
J: TRBJ2-5
V: TRBV7-9
CDR3: CASREGQETQYF
DNA: TGTGCCAGCAGAGAGGGCCAAGAGACCCAGTACTTC

D: -
size: -
J: TRBJ2-7
V: TRBV10-3
CDR3: CAISLGSYEQYF
DNA: TGTGCCATCAGTCTAGGTTCCTACGAGCAGTACTTC

D: -
size: -
J: TRBJ2-2
V: TRBV28
CDR3: CASSPLGHNTGELFF
DNA: TGTGCCAGCAGCCCTTTGGGGCACAACACCGGGGAGCTGTTTTTT

D: -
size: once
J: TRBJ2-7
V: TRBV28
CDR3: CASSLGGTGIREQYF
DNA: TGTGCCAGCAGTTTGGGGGGAACAGGTATCCGCGAGCAGTACTTC

D: -
size: -
J: TRBJ2-6
V: TRBV7-8
CDR3: CASSSNWLSGANVLTF
DNA: TGTGCCAGCAGCTCCAACTGGCTCTCTGGGGCCAACGTCCTGACTTTC

D: TRBD1
size: -
J: TRBJ1-2
V: TRBV6-5
CDR3: CASSRDRGFGYGYTF
DNA: TGTGCCAGCAGCCGGGACAGGGGATTTGGGTATGGCTACACCTTC

D: -
size: -
J: TRBJ2-1
V: TRBV10-1
CDR3: CASSEFGLTINEQFF
DNA: TGCGCCAGCAGTGAGTTCGGACTAACTATCAATGAGCAGTTCTTC

D: -
size: -
J: TRBJ2-5
V: TRBV29-1
CDR3: CSVEKVTGETQYF
DNA: TGCAGCGTTGAGAAGGTAACGGGAGAGACCCAGTACTTC

D: TRBD1
size: -
J: TRBJ1-1
V: TRBV5-8
CDR3: CASSSPRQGGTEAFF
DNA: TGTGCCAGCAGCTCGCCCCGACAGGGTGGCACTGAAGCTTTCTTT